One and the same sample provided the 28 T cell receptor beta chains below, sequenced in a study of T cell repertoires in aging, cancer and after chemotherapy. Peripheral blood genomic DNA, not sorted cells or RNA, was the template. A mixed TRB-A/B primer pool amplified rearranged TRB by multiplex touch-down PCR. TCRdb processed the multiplex PCR reads anew with MiXCR; each CDR3 protein has one entry. The table records about 19,000 distinct CDR3 sequences, about two fifths of them present only once. Source material: blood. Receptors originate from a human donor with a solid tumor.

V is TRBV18 and J is TRBJ2-4; 8 bases match TRBD2. Germline values: CDR1 KGHSH, CDR2 LQKENI. Trimming at V came to 3 bases and at J to 2 bases, leaving 15 bases not matched to a gene. The CDR3 runs to 19 residues. The chain's CDR3 is CASSPFGTSPFIPKNIQYF. The CDR3 DNA sequence: TGTGCCAGCTCACCTTTCGGGACTAGTCCCTTTATTCCCAAAAACATTCAGTACTTC. Complete variable domain (other parts from reference TRBV18 and TRBJ2-4): NAGVMQNPRHLVRRRGQEARLRCSPMKGHSHVYWYRQLPEEGLKFMVYLQKENIIDESGMPKERFSAEFPKEGPSILRIQQVVRGDSAAYFCASSPFGTSPFIPKNIQYFGAGTRLSVL.

This clonotype was observed a few times. The chain recombines TRBV4-3 with TRBJ1-2; D possibly corresponds to TRBD1 (6 bases). The CDR3 spans 16 residues. V dropped 0 bases and J dropped 3 bases, with 14 bases sitting between them. Germline lookup yields CDR1 LGHNA and CDR2 YSLEER. CDR3 sequence (DNA): TGCGCCAGCAGCCAAGATGCAGGGGTTAGCGACTATGGCTACACCTTC. Protein: CASSQDAGVSDYGYTF.

By sample share, this clonotype is medium-sized. The chain carries TRBV19 and TRBJ2-7; the D gene is possibly TRBD1 (6 bases). The CDR3 has 13 amino acids. The V and J ends lost 3 bases and 9 bases respectively, with 15 bases between them. The V gene's germline CDR1 is LNHDA and CDR2 SQIVND (reference sequence). In DNA form, the CDR3 reads TGTGCCAGTAGTATGGATACAGCGACAGGGCAGTACTTC. This codes for CASSMDTATGQYF.

This clonotype was detected a few times. CDR3 nucleotides: TGTGCCAGCAGTTCCCCGACAGGGCCTGGAAACACCATATATTTT. Translation gives CASSSPTGPGNTIYF. The rearrangement joins TRBV28 to TRBJ1-3, with TRBD1 matching 7 bases. The length of the CDR3 is 15 residues. With V trimmed by 4 bases and J by 2 bases, 5 bases remained unmatched. CDR1 and CDR2 from the germline V gene are MDHEN and SYDVKM.

The genes are TRBV7-9 and TRBJ1-1; tentative D call: TRBD1 (5 bases). The V gene's germline CDR1 is SEHNR and CDR2 FQNEAQ (reference sequence). Trimming cost V 2 bases and J 1 base, with 8 bases left between them. The CDR3 contains 14 residues. The CDR3 DNA reads TGTGCCAGCAGCTTATCTGGGGGGAACACTGAAGCTTTCTTT. Translating gives CASSLSGGNTEAFF.

The chain joins TRBV7-2 to TRBJ2-7, with D hard to call. Per germline, CDR1 SGHTA and CDR2 FQGNSA. This CDR3 contains 10 residues. The DNA for the CDR3 is TGTGCAGTACCAGGCTCCGAGCAGTACTTC. Residues: CAVPGSEQYF.

The chain employs TRBV19 and TRBJ1-2; tentative D call: TRBD1 (5 bases). Trimming left V 0 bases short and J 4 bases short, with 6 bases between. Germline V CDR1 and CDR2: LNHDA, SQIVND (reference sequence). The CDR3 covers 13 residues. The DNA of the CDR3 is TGTGCCAGTAGTATAGACAGGGCCTATGGCTACACCTTC. Its protein is CASSIDRAYGYTF.

This sequence joins TRBV20-1 and TRBJ2-7; possible D gene TRBD2, 6 bases. The germline V gene has CDR1 DFQATT and CDR2 SNEGSKA (reference sequence). Trimming cost V 3 bases and J 3 bases, with 18 bases left between them. The CDR3 runs 15 residues. CDR3 nucleotide sequence: TGCAGTGCTAGGCCCACCGGGAGACTTGACTACGAGCAGTACTTC. Its protein product is CSARPTGRLDYEQYF.

The rearrangement joins TRBV14 to TRBJ2-1; possible D gene TRBD1, 5 bases. Deletions cut 4 bases from V and 10 bases from J, with 11 bases between. From germline, CDR1 is SGHDN and CDR2 FVKESK. The CDR3 spans 12 residues. The CDR3 loop reads CASSLSRGEQFF. CDR3 DNA: TGTGCCAGCAGCCTTAGTAGGGGCGAGCAGTTCTTC.

This clonotype was found once. This chain connects TRBV27 to TRBJ1-6; 12 nucleotides match TRBD1. This CDR3 is built from 18 residues. Unmatched junction bases numbered 4, after V lost 4 bases and J lost 0 bases. Per the germline V gene, CDR1 is MNHEY and CDR2 is SMNVEV (reference sequence). The CDR3 nucleotides are TGTGCCAGCAGTTCGGGACAGGGGGCTAACTCCTATAATTCACCCCTCCACTTT. It translates to CASSSGQGANSYNSPLHF.

This clonotype occurred a few times. CDR3 DNA sequence: TGTGCCAGCAGTGAAAGGGGGGACAACTCCTACGAGCAGTACTTC. Its protein is CASSERGDNSYEQYF. The V and J genes are TRBV6-1 and TRBJ2-7; TRBD1 or TRBD2 may be the D gene (6 bases each). CDR3 length: 15 residues. CDR1 is MNHNS and CDR2 is SASEGT in the germline V gene. Trimming cost V 2 bases and J 0 bases, with 11 bases left between them.

CDR3 amino acids: CASSERPVVSVNEKLFF. CDR3 coding DNA: TGTGCCAGCAGCGAAAGGCCAGTGGTCAGTGTTAATGAAAAACTGTTTTTT. V usage is TRBV7-9 and J usage is TRBJ1-4; no clear D gene. CDR1 is SEHNR, CDR2 FQNEAQ, per germline (reference sequence). V dropped 5 bases and J dropped 4 bases, with 20 bases sitting between them. The CDR3 is 17 amino acids. Combining the CDR3 with reference TRBV7-9 and TRBJ1-4 gives the whole variable domain DTGVSQNPRHKITKRGQNVTFRCDPISEHNRLYWYRQTLGQGPEFLTYFQNEAQLEKSRLLSDRFSAERPKGSFSTLEIQRTEQGDSAMYLCASSERPVVSVNEKLFFGSGTQLSVL.

The chain couples TRBV6-4 to TRBJ1-1; TRBD1 aligns across 7 bases. CDR3 size: 13 residues. Germline assignment: CDR1 MRHNA and CDR2 SNTAGT. J was trimmed by 4 bases and V by 7 bases; bases with no gene match: 6. CDR3 nucleotide sequence: TGTGCCAGCACTCGACCAGGGGGCACTGAAGCTTTCTTT. Its protein is CASTRPGGTEAFF.

The J gene is TRBJ1-6, the V gene TRBV19; TRBD1 aligns across 7 bases. CDR3 length equals 14 residues. In germline, CDR1 is LNHDA, CDR2 SQIVND (reference sequence). The ends lost 3 bases at V and 7 bases at J; junction bases unmatched: 3. The CDR3 DNA reads as TGTGCCAGTAGTATCGACAGGGAGAATTCACCCCTCCACTTT. Its protein is CASSIDRENSPLHF.

V is TRBV6-1 and J is TRBJ2-5; D gene unclear. CDR3 length: 12 amino acids. The V gene's germline CDR1 is MNHNS and CDR2 SASEGT. The V end was cut by 6 bases, the J end by 4 bases, with 9 bases between. As DNA, the CDR3 is TGTGCCAGCAGGCCCCCCGGAGAGACCCAGTACTTC. Translating gives CASRPPGETQYF.

The gene calls are TRBV18 and TRBJ2-4; D tentatively fits TRBD1 or TRBD2 (5 bases each). The germline CDR1 and CDR2 sequences are KGHSH and LQKENI. V lost 0 bases and J lost 5, with 11 bases in between. CDR3 length: 15 residues. CDR3 amino acids: CASSPPGESQNIQYF. CDR3 sequence (DNA): TGTGCCAGCTCACCACCGGGGGAATCCCAAAACATTCAGTACTTC.

The rearrangement uses TRBV29-1 and TRBJ1-4; D ambiguous. The germline V and J ends were trimmed by 6 bases and 5 bases, with 13 bases remaining between them. Germline CDR1 reads SQVTM; CDR2 reads ANQGSEA. The CDR3 length is 13 residues. DNA of the CDR3: TGCAGCGTCGGCAGTGGGTTGAATGAAAAACTGTTTTTT. Encoded protein: CSVGSGLNEKLFF.

The sample holds one count of this clonotype. Given a much more abundant clone one base away, this may be a read error. The rearrangement joins TRBV5-6 to TRBJ2-7; 7 bases fit TRBD1. This CDR3 has 14 residues. V shed 4 bases, J shed 7 bases, and the junction held 11 bases outside the gene matches. Germline V gene sequence: CDR1 SGHDT, CDR2 YYEEEE. CDR3 nucleotide sequence: TGTGCCAGCAGCGCCGGACAGGTGGACAATGAGCAGTACTTC. Its translation is CASSAGQVDNEQYF.

This clonotype is judged medium-sized. V gene TRBV13 combines with J gene TRBJ2-2, with TRBD2 as a possible D gene (5 bases). Trimming left V 5 bases short and J 7 bases short, with 17 bases between. From germline, CDR1 is PRHDT and CDR2 FYEKMQ (reference sequence). This CDR3 is built from 15 residues. CDR3 bases: TGTGCCAGCAGCCCCCGAGGAGGCTTGGGCGGGGAGCTGTTTTTT. Protein sequence: CASSPRGGLGGELFF.

This chain connects TRBV18 to TRBJ1-6; TRBD1 agrees at 8 bases. J lost 8 bases, V lost 6 bases, and 9 bases had no gene match. Germline V gene sequence: CDR1 KGHSH, CDR2 LQKENI. CDR3 length: 15 residues. The CDR3 loop is CASSRQGAVDSPLHF. The CDR3 bases are TGTGCCAGCTCGCGGCAGGGGGCGGTCGATTCACCCCTCCACTTT.

This clonotype occurred a few times. The chain is built from TRBV6-1 and TRBJ1-2, with D tentatively TRBD1 (6 bases). Germline V gene lookup returns CDR1 MNHNS and CDR2 SASEGT. This CDR3 comprises 15 residues. V lost 1 base and J 3 bases, leaving 12 bases between the germline ends. The CDR3 coding sequence is TGTGCCAGCAGTGAAGAAGGGGGACGGTACTATGGCTACACCTTC. Translation: CASSEEGGRYYGYTF.

In this sample, this clonotype turned up a few times. This chain joins TRBV19 and TRBJ1-6; a weak D match, TRBD1 (5 bases). The V gene's germline CDR1 is LNHDA and CDR2 SQIVND (reference sequence). The V gene lost 3 bases and the J gene lost 5 bases, with 8 bases spanning the gap. The CDR3 has 14 residues. As DNA, the CDR3 is TGTGCCAGTAGTATGGGGCAGAATAATTCACCCCTCCACTTT. Protein product: CASSMGQNNSPLHF.

V and J are TRBV11-1 and TRBJ2-1, with 11 bases matching TRBD2. Germline lookup yields CDR1 SGHAT and CDR2 FQDESV (reference sequence). Trimming removed 4 bases from V and 4 bases from J; junction bases left unmatched: 3. This CDR3 has 15 amino acids. The CDR3, as DNA: TGTGCCAGCAGCTCAACTAGCGGGAGATACAATGAGCAGTTCTTC. It encodes CASSSTSGRYNEQFF.

The chain links TRBV18 to TRBJ1-6, with D tentatively TRBD1 (6 bases). Trimming pared 2 bases from V and 8 bases from J, leaving 13 bases between. Germline values: CDR1 KGHSH, CDR2 LQKENI. CDR3 length equals 15 residues. The CDR3 DNA reads TGTGCCAGCTCACCATCACAGGGATCGGATTCACCCCTCCACTTT. This sequence encodes CASSPSQGSDSPLHF.

The rearrangement links TRBV27 to TRBJ1-6, with D possibly TRBD1 on 5 matching bases. This CDR3 spans 15 amino acids. CDR1 MNHEY and CDR2 SMNVEV come from the germline V gene (reference sequence). Trimming shortened V by 7 bases and J by 7 bases, and 17 bases separated the two germline ends. CDR3 sequence: CASNLRAGSNSPLHF. CDR3 coding DNA: TGTGCCAGCAATTTGAGGGCAGGGTCCAATTCACCCCTCCACTTT.

Worth noting for this clonotype: One junction end disagrees with the germline gene, perhaps due to a read error. V gene TRBV5-1 combines with J gene TRBJ2-7; D gene unclear. CDR1 is SGHRS, CDR2 YFSETQ, per germline. The CDR3 loop spans 13 amino acids. DNA for the CDR3: TGTGCCAGAAGCTTGGGCGGACCCTACGAGCAGTACTTC. Translation gives CARSLGGPYEQYF.

By share, this clonotype counts as medium-sized. The chain carries TRBV6-2 or TRBV6-3 and TRBJ2-6; no clear D gene. V was trimmed by 1 base and J by 2 bases, leaving 3 bases between them. Germline V gives CDR1 MNHEY, CDR2 SVGEGT. This CDR3 region has 14 residues. CDR3 coding DNA: TGTGCCAGCAGTTACTACGCTGGGGCCAACGTCCTGACTTTC. Translation: CASSYYAGANVLTF.

The CDR3 bases are TGTGCCAGCAGCTTCAGCGGGGGGGGTTACGAGCAGTACTTC. Its translation is CASSFSGGGYEQYF. The J gene is TRBJ2-7, the V gene TRBV11-1; 10 nucleotides line up with TRBD2. Germline V gene lookup returns CDR1 SGHAT and CDR2 FQDESV (reference sequence). V lost 3 bases and J lost 4; bases outside the gene matches: 3. This CDR3 comprises 14 residues.